Listed below are T cell receptor beta chains from one sample, sequenced in a study of tumor-infiltrating lymphocytes in primary liver carcinoma. TCRdb recomputed calls from the multiplex PCR reads with MiXCR, one row per CDR3 protein. The sample consists of about 310,000 distinct CDR3 sequences, 58% of them appearing once. The sequencing input was peripheral blood. Receptors were obtained from a woman aged 30 to 39 with primary liver carcinoma and hepatitis B virus infection. Both conserved end residues are part of each CDR3. Fields, in order: clone size, D gene, V gene, J gene, CDR3 DNA, CDR3 protein. The D gene is left open where the match is weak. Expanded clones get a size class; other rows say once, few or many, or leave the size out.

abundance: -
d_gene: TRBD2
v_gene: TRBV7-9
j_gene: TRBJ2-7
CDR3nt: TGTGCCAGCCGGTCTAGCGGGAGCCACGAGCAGTACTTC
CDR3aa: CASRSSGSHEQYF

abundance: few
d_gene: TRBD2
v_gene: TRBV6-2/TRBV6-3
j_gene: TRBJ2-1
CDR3nt: TGTGCCAGCAGCCGAGGCCGAGCTAGCGGGGCAGGGGCCCTCCGAAGCTCCTACAATGAGCAGTTCTTC
CDR3aa: CASSRGRASGAGALRSSYNEQFF

abundance: few
d_gene: -
v_gene: TRBV7-9
j_gene: TRBJ1-2
CDR3nt: TGTGCCAGCAGCTTCGGCAGGGATTTATATGGCTACACCTTC
CDR3aa: CASSFGRDLYGYTF

abundance: many
d_gene: TRBD1
v_gene: TRBV11-2
j_gene: TRBJ1-1
CDR3nt: TGTGCCAGCAGCTTAGATTCAGGGGGCGCACGACCTTTCTTT
CDR3aa: CASSLDSGGARPFF

abundance: few
d_gene: -
v_gene: TRBV30
j_gene: TRBJ2-1
CDR3nt: TGTGCCTGGGGCCCCTACTCCGTATACAATGAGCAGTTCTTC
CDR3aa: CAWGPYSVYNEQFF

abundance: -
d_gene: -
v_gene: TRBV12-3/TRBV12-4
j_gene: TRBJ2-6
CDR3nt: TGTACCAGCAGTTTAGCGGAGGGCTCTGGGGCCAACGTCCCGACTTTC
CDR3aa: CTSSLAEGSGANVPTF

abundance: -
d_gene: TRBD2
v_gene: TRBV11-2
j_gene: TRBJ2-2
CDR3nt: TGCGCCAGCAGCTTGAAGGGACTAGCGAACACCGGGGAGCTGTTTTTT
CDR3aa: CASSLKGLANTGELFF

abundance: few
d_gene: TRBD1
v_gene: TRBV30
j_gene: TRBJ1-2
CDR3nt: TGTGCCTGGAACCGACAGGGGAGTTACTATGGCTACACCTTC
CDR3aa: CAWNRQGSYYGYTF

abundance: many
d_gene: -
v_gene: TRBV6-2/TRBV6-3
j_gene: TRBJ2-4
CDR3nt: TGTGCCAGCAGTTCCCCGAGGCTAGCCAAAAACATTCAGTACTTC
CDR3aa: CASSSPRLAKNIQYF

abundance: once
d_gene: TRBD1
v_gene: TRBV5-6
j_gene: TRBJ2-7
CDR3nt: TGTGTCAGCAGCCCCCCGGGACAGGGCTACGAGCAGTACTTC
CDR3aa: CVSSPPGQGYEQYF

abundance: -
d_gene: -
v_gene: TRBV6-1
j_gene: TRBJ2-7
CDR3nt: TGTGCCAGCTCCTCCCCGGCAGGGGGGCGCACCCGTAAGTACGAGCAGTACTTC
CDR3aa: CASSSPAGGRTRKYEQYF

abundance: -
d_gene: TRBD1
v_gene: TRBV29-1
j_gene: TRBJ1-4
CDR3nt: TGCAGCGTCACAGGGGACACTAATGAAAAACTGTTTTTT
CDR3aa: CSVTGDTNEKLFF

abundance: -
d_gene: -
v_gene: TRBV7-9
j_gene: TRBJ2-7
CDR3nt: TGTGCCAGCAGCTTAGAGCTAGGGGAAAAGAGGTTCGAGCAGTACTTC
CDR3aa: CASSLELGEKRFEQYF

abundance: -
d_gene: -
v_gene: TRBV19
j_gene: TRBJ2-1
CDR3nt: TGTGCCAGTAGGCAGGGCGGCAATGAGCAGTTCTTC
CDR3aa: CASRQGGNEQFF

abundance: -
d_gene: TRBD1
v_gene: TRBV28
j_gene: TRBJ2-5
CDR3nt: TGTGCCAGCAGTTCCCCGGACAGGGCGGGAGAGACCCAGTACTTC
CDR3aa: CASSSPDRAGETQYF

abundance: -
d_gene: -
v_gene: TRBV6-2/TRBV6-3
j_gene: TRBJ1-5
CDR3nt: TGTGCCAGCATCGTATCAGGGAGGTATACTCAGCCCCAGCATTTT
CDR3aa: CASIVSGRYTQPQHF

abundance: -
d_gene: -
v_gene: TRBV5-4
j_gene: TRBJ1-1
CDR3nt: TGTGCCAGCAGTATCTGGAACACTGAAGCTTTCTTT
CDR3aa: CASSIWNTEAFF